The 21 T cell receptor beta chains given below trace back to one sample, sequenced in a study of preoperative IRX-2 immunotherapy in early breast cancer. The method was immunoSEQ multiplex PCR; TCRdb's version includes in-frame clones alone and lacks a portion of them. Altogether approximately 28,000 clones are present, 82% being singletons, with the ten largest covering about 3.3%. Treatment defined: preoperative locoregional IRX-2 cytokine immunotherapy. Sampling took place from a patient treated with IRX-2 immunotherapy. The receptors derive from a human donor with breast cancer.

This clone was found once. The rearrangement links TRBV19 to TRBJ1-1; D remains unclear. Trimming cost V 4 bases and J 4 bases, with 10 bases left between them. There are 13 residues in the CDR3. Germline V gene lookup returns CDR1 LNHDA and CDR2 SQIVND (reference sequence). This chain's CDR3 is CASSTGPSTEAFF. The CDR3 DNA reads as TGTGCCAGTAGTACTGGACCGAGCACTGAAGCTTTCTTT.

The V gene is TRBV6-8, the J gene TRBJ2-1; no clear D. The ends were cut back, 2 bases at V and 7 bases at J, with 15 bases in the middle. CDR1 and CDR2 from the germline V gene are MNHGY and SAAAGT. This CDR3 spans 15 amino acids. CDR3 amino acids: CASSYVPQMQNEQFF. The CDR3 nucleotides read TGTGCCAGCAGTTACGTGCCCCAGATGCAAAATGAGCAGTTCTTC.

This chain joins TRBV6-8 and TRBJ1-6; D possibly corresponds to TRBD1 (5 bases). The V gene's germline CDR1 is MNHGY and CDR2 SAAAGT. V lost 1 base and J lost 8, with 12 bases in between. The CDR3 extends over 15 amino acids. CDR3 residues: CASSYWGRFDSPLHF. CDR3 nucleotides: TGTGCCAGCAGTTACTGGGGCAGGTTTGATTCACCCCTCCACTTT.

The chain's CDR3 is CASSQASRGENIQYF. The CDR3 region has the DNA TGCGCCAGCAGCCAAGCCTCGAGAGGTGAAAACATTCAGTACTTC. V gene TRBV23-1 combines with J gene TRBJ2-4; D uncertain. TRBV23-1 is an ORF for which the function is uncertain. Trimming pared 6 bases from V and 5 bases from J, leaving 17 bases between. The CDR3 length is 15 residues.

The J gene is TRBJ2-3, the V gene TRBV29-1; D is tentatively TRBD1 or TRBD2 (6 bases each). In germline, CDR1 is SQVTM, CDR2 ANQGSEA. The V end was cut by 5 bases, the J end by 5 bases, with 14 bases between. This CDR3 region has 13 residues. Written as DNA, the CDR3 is TGCAGCGTTTACAAGGAGGGGGGAGATACGCAGTATTTT. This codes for CSVYKEGGDTQYF.

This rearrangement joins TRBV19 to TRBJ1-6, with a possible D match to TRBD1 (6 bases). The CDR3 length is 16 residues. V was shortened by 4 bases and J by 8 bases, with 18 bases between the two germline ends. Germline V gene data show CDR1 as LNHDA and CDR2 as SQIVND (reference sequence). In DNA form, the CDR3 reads TGTGCCAGTAGTACCACCGGGACAAGGCGGTATTCACCCCTCCACTTT. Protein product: CASSTTGTRRYSPLHF. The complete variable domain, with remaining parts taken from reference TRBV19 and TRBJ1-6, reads DGGITQSPKYLFRKEGQNVTLSCEQNLNHDAMYWYRQDPGQGLRLIYYSQIVNDFQKGDIAEGYSVSREKKESFPLTVTSAQKNPTAFYLCASSTTGTRRYSPLHFGNGTRLTVT.

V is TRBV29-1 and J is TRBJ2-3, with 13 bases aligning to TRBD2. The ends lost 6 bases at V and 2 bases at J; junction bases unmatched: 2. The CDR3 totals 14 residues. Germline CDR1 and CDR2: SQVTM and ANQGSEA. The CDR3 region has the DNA TGCAGCGTGACTAGCGGGGGGATCACAGATACGCAGTATTTT. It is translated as CSVTSGGITDTQYF.

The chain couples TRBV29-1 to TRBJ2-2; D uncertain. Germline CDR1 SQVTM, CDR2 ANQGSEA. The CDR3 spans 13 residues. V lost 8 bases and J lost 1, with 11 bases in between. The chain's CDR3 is CSLLAENTGELFF. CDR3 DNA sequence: TGCAGCTTACTCGCAGAGAACACCGGGGAGCTGTTTTTT.

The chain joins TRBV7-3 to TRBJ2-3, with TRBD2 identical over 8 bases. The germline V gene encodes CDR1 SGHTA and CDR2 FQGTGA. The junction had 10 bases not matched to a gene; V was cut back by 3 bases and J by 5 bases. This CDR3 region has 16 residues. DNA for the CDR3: TGTGCCAGCAGCTTTTTCGCGGGAGGCGGTTTAGATACGCAGTATTTT. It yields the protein CASSFFAGGGLDTQYF.

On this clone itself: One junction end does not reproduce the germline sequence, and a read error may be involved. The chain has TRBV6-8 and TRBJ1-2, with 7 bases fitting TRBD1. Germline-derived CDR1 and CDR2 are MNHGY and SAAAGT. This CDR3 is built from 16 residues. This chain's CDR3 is CASSHSLTGRVGGYTF. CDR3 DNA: TGTGCCAGCAGTCACTCGCTGACAGGGCGAGTTGGGGGCTACACCTTC.

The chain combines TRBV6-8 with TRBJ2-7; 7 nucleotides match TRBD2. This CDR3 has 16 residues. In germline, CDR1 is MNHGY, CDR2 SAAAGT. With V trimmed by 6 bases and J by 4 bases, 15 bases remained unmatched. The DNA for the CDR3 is TGTGCCAGCAGGACCGAGACTAGCCTAAAACGGTACGAGCAGTACTTC. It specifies CASRTETSLKRYEQYF.

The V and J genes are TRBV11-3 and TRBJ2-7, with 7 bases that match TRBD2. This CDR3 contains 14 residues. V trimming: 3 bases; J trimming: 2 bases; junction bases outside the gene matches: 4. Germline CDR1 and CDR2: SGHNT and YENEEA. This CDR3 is CASSLGGYTYEQYF. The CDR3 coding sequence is TGTGCCAGCAGCTTGGGGGGGTACACCTACGAGCAGTACTTC.

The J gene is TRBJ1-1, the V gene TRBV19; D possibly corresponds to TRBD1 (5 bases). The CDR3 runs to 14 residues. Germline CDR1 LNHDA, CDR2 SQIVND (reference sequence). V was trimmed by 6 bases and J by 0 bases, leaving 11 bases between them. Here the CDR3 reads CASSRGAVNTEAFF. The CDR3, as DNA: TGTGCCAGTAGCCGTGGGGCCGTGAACACTGAAGCTTTCTTT.

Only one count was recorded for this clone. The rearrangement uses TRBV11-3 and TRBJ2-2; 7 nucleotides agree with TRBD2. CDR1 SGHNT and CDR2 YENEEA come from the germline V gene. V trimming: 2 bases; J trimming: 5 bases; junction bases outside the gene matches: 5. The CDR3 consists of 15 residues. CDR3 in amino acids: CASSLRLARTGELFF. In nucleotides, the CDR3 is TGTGCCAGCAGCTTACGACTAGCTCGGACCGGGGAGCTGTTTTTT.

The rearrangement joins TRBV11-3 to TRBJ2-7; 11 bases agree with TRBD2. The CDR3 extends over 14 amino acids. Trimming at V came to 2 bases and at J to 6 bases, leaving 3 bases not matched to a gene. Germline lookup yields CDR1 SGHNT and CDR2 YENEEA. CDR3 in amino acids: CASSLILAGGEQYF. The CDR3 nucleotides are TGTGCCAGCAGCTTAATTCTAGCGGGGGGCGAGCAGTACTTC.

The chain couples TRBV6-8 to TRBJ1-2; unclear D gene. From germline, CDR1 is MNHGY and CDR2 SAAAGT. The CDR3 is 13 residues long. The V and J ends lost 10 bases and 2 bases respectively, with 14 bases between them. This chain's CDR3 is CATTQSGNYGYTF. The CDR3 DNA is TGTGCCACGACCCAATCCGGGAACTATGGCTACACCTTC.

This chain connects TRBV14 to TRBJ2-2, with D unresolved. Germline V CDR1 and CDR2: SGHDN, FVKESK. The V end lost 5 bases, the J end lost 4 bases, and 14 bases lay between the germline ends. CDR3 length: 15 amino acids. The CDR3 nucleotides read TGTGCCAGCAGCTGGGCGGCGCATGGCACCGGGGAGCTGTTTTTT. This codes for CASSWAAHGTGELFF.

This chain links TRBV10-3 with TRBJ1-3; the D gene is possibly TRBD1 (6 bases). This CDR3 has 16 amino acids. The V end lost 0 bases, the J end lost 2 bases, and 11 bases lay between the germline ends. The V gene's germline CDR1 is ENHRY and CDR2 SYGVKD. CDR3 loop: CAISESSTGTGNTIYF. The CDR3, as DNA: TGTGCCATCAGTGAGTCGTCCACAGGGACTGGAAACACCATATATTTT.

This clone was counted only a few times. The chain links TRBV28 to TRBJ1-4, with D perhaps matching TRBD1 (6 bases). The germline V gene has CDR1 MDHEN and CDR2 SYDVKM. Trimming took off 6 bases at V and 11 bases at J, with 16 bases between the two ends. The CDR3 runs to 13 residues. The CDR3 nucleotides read TGTGCCAGCAGGGGGACGGGGGCCTGGAAACTGTTTTTT. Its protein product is CASRGTGAWKLFF.

CDR3 loop: CASSDPLTSGTYNEQFF. The CDR3, as DNA: TGTGCCAGCAGTGATCCCCTTACTAGCGGGACCTACAATGAGCAGTTCTTC. The chain uses TRBV25-1 and TRBJ2-1; TRBD2 aligns across 10 bases. Trimming took 3 bases from V and 2 from J; bases not matched to a gene: 7. Germline lookup yields CDR1 MGHDK and CDR2 SYGVNS. The CDR3 extends over 17 amino acids.

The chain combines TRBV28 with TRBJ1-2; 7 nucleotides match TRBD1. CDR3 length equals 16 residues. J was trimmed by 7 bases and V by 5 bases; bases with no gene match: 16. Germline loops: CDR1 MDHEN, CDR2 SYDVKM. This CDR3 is CASSTGDRIPAGGYTF. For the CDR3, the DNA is TGTGCCAGCAGTACCGGGGACAGAATCCCAGCTGGTGGCTACACCTTC.